This T cell receptor beta chain derives from a study of early T cells in non-severe SARS-CoV-2 infection. Study-level findings and limits: CD4 and private specificities were missed by VDJdb matching, which favored anti-spike CD8 responses.

In the library, individual cDNA molecules carried attached unique molecular identifiers. TCRdb processed the 5' RACE reads anew with MiXCR; each CDR3 protein has one entry. The profile covers about 83,000 distinct CDR3 sequences, with about 10% appearing a single time and 8% to 8.5% taken by the ten largest. Germline lookup yields CDR1 SGHRS and CDR2 YFSETQ. V shed 1 base and J 1 base; nucleotides not matched to a gene: 3. The CDR3 loop spans 16 amino acids. Remarks on this clonotype: The target antigen is unknown.

This clonotype originated in an adult who was a healthcare worker with PCR-confirmed SARS-CoV-2 infection or an uninfected control (not recorded which). This sample comprised whole blood, obtained at baseline. J is TRBJ2-2 and V is TRBV5-1; 8 bases fit TRBD2. CDR3 nucleotide sequence: TGCGCCAGCAGCTTGACTAGCGGAAAGAACACCGGGGAGCTGTTTTTT. This sequence encodes CASSLTSGKNTGELFF.